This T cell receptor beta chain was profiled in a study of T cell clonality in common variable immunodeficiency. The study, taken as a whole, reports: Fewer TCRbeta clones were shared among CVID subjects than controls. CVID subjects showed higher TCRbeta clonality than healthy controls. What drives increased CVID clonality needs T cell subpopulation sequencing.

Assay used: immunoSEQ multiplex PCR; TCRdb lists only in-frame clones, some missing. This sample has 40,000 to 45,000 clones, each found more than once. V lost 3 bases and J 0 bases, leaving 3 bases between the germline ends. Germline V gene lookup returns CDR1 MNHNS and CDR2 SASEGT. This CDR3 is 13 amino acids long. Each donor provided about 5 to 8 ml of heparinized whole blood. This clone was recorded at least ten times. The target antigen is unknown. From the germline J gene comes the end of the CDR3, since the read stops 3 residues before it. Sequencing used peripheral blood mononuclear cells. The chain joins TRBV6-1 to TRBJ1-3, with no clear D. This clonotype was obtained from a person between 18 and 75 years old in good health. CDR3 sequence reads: CASSDNSGNTIYF. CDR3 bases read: TGTGCCAGCAGTGACAACTCTGGAAACACC.